The following is a T cell receptor (beta chain) sequence with its context. Described time point: recipient sample about 28 days before transplant, after cytoreduction. Germline trimming cut 10 bases from V and 9 bases from J; bases unmatched to any gene: 19. Per the germline V gene, CDR1 is LNHDA and CDR2 is SQIVND (reference sequence). This CDR3 is built from 15 residues. Only in-frame clones appear in the TCRdb table, and some are missing; sequencing was by immunoSEQ multiplex PCR. Of about 80,000 clones in the sample, 90% to 96% were seen once. The data were obtained in a study of T cell clonotyping in hematopoietic cell transplantation.

V gene TRBV19 combines with J gene TRBJ2-3; 7 positions agree with TRBD2. This sequence was found in a woman aged 50 to 65 with acute myeloid leukemia. Some clones in this sample may be carry-over from other donors' samples. Specimen: peripheral blood mononuclear cells, collected before stem cell transplant. CDR3 DNA: TGTGCCATTTGGGAGGGCAGTCGGTACGTGGGGACGCAGTATTTT. As protein: CAIWEGSRYVGTQYF.